These 10 T cell receptor beta chains share one sample of origin, sequenced in a study of T-cell reconstitution after alpha-beta-depleted transplantation in children. Researchers prepared the TCRbeta library using unique molecular identifiers, the study reports. In TCRdb, the PCR reads were re-called with MiXCR into one record per CDR3 protein. This table has approximately 630,000 distinct CDR3 sequences, roughly 13% appearing once. The starting material was PBMCs, obtained before TCRalphabeta/CD19-depleted stem cell transplant. These receptors came from a girl aged 2-15 years with congenital amegakaryocytic thrombocytopenia, due to receive a stem cell transplant.

A few counts support this clonotype. The CDR3 region is CASSLRTSGVDEQFF. The CDR3 DNA reads TGCGCCAGCAGCTTGAGGACTAGCGGGGTGGATGAGCAGTTCTTC. The V gene is TRBV5-1, the J gene TRBJ2-1, with 12 bases lining up with TRBD2. The CDR3 is made up of 15 amino acids. Trimming at V came to 1 base and at J to 8 bases, leaving 4 bases not matched to a gene. CDR1 is SGHRS and CDR2 is YFSETQ in the germline V gene.

Ten or more counts support this clonotype. The rearrangement links TRBV7-6 to TRBJ2-2; the match to TRBD1 covers 7 bases. Unmatched junction bases numbered 5, after V lost 3 bases and J lost 7 bases. Germline V gene data show CDR1 as SGHVS and CDR2 as FNYEAQ. The CDR3 runs to 14 residues. The CDR3 reads CASSFRGRDGELFF. CDR3 DNA: TGTGCCAGCAGCTTTAGGGGGCGCGACGGGGAGCTGTTTTTT.

V is TRBV7-9 and J is TRBJ2-5; D is ambiguous. The V gene lost 1 base and the J gene lost 4 bases, with 10 bases spanning the gap. There are 14 residues in the CDR3. The germline gives CDR1 SEHNR, CDR2 FQNEAQ (reference sequence). CDR3 loop: CASSLGYGRETQYF. Written as DNA, the CDR3 is TGTGCCAGCAGCTTAGGATACGGACGAGAGACCCAGTACTTC.

The table lists this clonotype with many counts. This chain connects TRBV29-1 to TRBJ2-1; D is unresolved. Trimming removed 7 bases from V and 0 bases from J, with 10 bases in between. The CDR3 extends over 13 amino acids. CDR1 SQVTM and CDR2 ANQGSEA come from the germline V gene. DNA for the CDR3: TGCAGCGCTTCCCTCAGCTCCTACAATGAGCAGTTCTTC. This encodes CSASLSSYNEQFF.

This clonotype was recorded at least ten times. The chain carries TRBV5-8 and TRBJ2-7; 7 bases map to TRBD2. The CDR3 covers 15 residues. Unmatched junction bases numbered 10, after V lost 0 bases and J lost 7 bases. CDR1 is SGHTS, CDR2 YDEGEE, per germline. The CDR3 reads CASSLDAGVSVEQYF. CDR3 coding DNA: TGTGCCAGCAGCTTGGATGCGGGAGTATCTGTAGAGCAGTACTTC. The entire variable domain, with the rest obtained from reference TRBV5-8 and TRBJ2-7, is as follows: EAGVTQSPTHLIKTRGQQATLRCSPISGHTSVYWYQQALGLGLQFLLWYDEGEERNRGNFPPRFSGRQFPNYSSELNVNALELEDSALYLCASSLDAGVSVEQYFGPGTRLTVT.

At least ten counts were recorded for this clonotype. The DNA for the CDR3 is TGCAGCGTTTCGAACTCTGGGTCCTACGAGCAGTACTTC. It translates to CSVSNSGSYEQYF. The chain has TRBV29-1 and TRBJ2-7; D uncertain. Germline loops: CDR1 SQVTM, CDR2 ANQGSEA. Trimming cost V 5 bases and J 1 base, with 12 bases left between them. The CDR3 extends over 13 amino acids.

V is TRBV5-5 and J is TRBJ1-1; D gene uncertain. CDR1 SGHKS and CDR2 YYEKEE come from the germline V gene (reference sequence). The CDR3 has 14 residues. The V gene lost 2 bases and the J gene lost 2 bases, with 10 bases spanning the gap. As DNA, the CDR3 is TGTGCCAGCAGCTTTAAGGGAGGTAACACTGAAGCTTTCTTT. As protein: CASSFKGGNTEAFF.

This clonotype came up a few times. The chain links TRBV5-1 to TRBJ2-6, with 9 bases aligning to TRBD2. The CDR3 has 16 amino acids. Per germline, CDR1 SGHRS and CDR2 YFSETQ. The ends lost 4 bases at V and 4 bases at J; junction bases unmatched: 6. In nucleotides, the CDR3 is TGCGCCAGCAGCGCTAGCGGGATTTCGGGGGCCAACGTCCTGACTTTC. This encodes CASSASGISGANVLTF.

Only a few counts were recorded for this clonotype. The J gene is TRBJ1-2, the V gene TRBV29-1; TRBD1 might be the D (6 bases). With 6 bases removed from V and 6 bases from J, the gap between germline ends came to 17 bases. Germline values: CDR1 SQVTM, CDR2 ANQGSEA. This CDR3 has 13 residues. CDR3 nucleotides: TGCAGCGTCCCAATGTTAACAGGGAATGGCTACACCTTC. Translating gives CSVPMLTGNGYTF.

The chain employs TRBV5-1 and TRBJ2-3; 13 nucleotides match TRBD2. With V trimmed by 3 bases and J by 4 bases, 5 bases remained unmatched. Per the germline V gene, CDR1 is SGHRS and CDR2 is YFSETQ. The length of the CDR3 is 16 residues. CDR3 coding DNA: TGCGCCAGCAGCTCGGGACTAGCGGGATCTCCAGATACGCAGTATTTT. Its translation: CASSSGLAGSPDTQYF. Combining the CDR3 with reference TRBV5-1 and TRBJ2-3 gives the whole variable domain KAGVTQTPRYLIKTRGQQVTLSCSPISGHRSVSWYQQTPGQGLQFLFEYFSETQRNKGNFPGRFSGRQFSNSRSEMNVSTLELGDSALYLCASSSGLAGSPDTQYFGPGTRLTVL.